This T cell receptor (beta chain) was sequenced for a study of blood T cell repertoires in COVID-19. Study-wide context: Specimens from acute and convalescent COVID-19 originated in the United States, Italy and Spain. From T cells, B-cell-depleted T cells, or PBMCs came the material, which was cDNA or gDNA.

V was pared by 2 bases and J by 0 bases, with 8 bases of the junction left unmatched. This CDR3 spans 17 amino acids. The V gene's germline CDR1 is MDHEN and CDR2 SYDVKM. How the authors handled the data: Reference gene primer amplification yielded estimated nucleated cell counts. Some clones are missing from TCRdb's copy, which holds only in-frame ones; the method was immunoSEQ multiplex PCR. That table furnishes V, J and clone size, whereas the DNA furnished D and trimming. The data hold about 45,000 clones, with nearly 80% observed a single time. The V and J genes are TRBV28 and TRBJ1-2; 8 bases fit TRBD1. The sample consisted of peripheral blood. The sequence was obtained from a man between 65 and 85 years old with acute or convalescent COVID-19. CDR3 DNA: TGTGCCAGCAGTTTACAGGGGGCGCCCCTGACTAACTATGGCTACACCTTC. It codes for CASSLQGAPLTNYGYTF.